This T cell receptor (beta chain) was captured in a study of T-cell memory formation after mild COVID-19. Each CDR3 protein gets one entry after TCRdb re-called the 5' RACE reads with MiXCR. The sample includes almost 350,000 distinct CDR3 sequences, more than 20% of them seen just once. Whole-study results and caveats: Clones shrinking between day 15 and 85 showed a balanced CD4/CD8 split, and those that grew later tilted toward CD4+. Pre-infection memory harbored some responding clones, suggesting cross-reactive memory joined.

This CDR3 has 13 residues. CDR1 is ENHRY, CDR2 SYGVKD, per germline. V was shortened by 6 bases and J by 0 bases, with 9 bases between the two germline ends. There are a few counts of this clonotype. The antigen is not known. Sequenced: PBMCs or a T cell subset sorted from them (not recorded which). The clonotype comes from a man aged 18-30 years who had mild COVID-19 (a few samples of this study predate the infection). Cell type and time point are not known. The chain couples TRBV10-3 to TRBJ2-7; no clear D. The CDR3 region has the DNA TGTGCCATCAGATCCACAGACTCCTACGAGCAGTACTTC. This sequence encodes CAIRSTDSYEQYF.